The clone carrying this TCR beta chain was seen a few times. Antigen: not known. The record originates from a study of T cells in Graves' hyperthyroidism and ophthalmopathy. The germline V and J ends were trimmed by 5 bases and 5 bases, with 3 bases remaining between them. Germline lookup yields CDR1 MNHEY and CDR2 SMNVEV (reference sequence). The CDR3 is made up of 10 amino acids. General observations from the study: Prediction of ophthalmopathy progression came a median around 6.5 months pre-onset.

The source material, RNA transcripts, was used to amplify TCR beta CDR3 regions. Initially, a first-round RT-PCR of the TCR CDR3 employed the HTBI primer set. TCRdb reprocessed the multiplex PCR reads via MiXCR and lists one record per CDR3 protein. Among around 520,000 distinct CDR3 sequences listed, 14% were seen once. The clonotype was recovered from a woman between 40 and 55 years old with Graves' hyperthyroidism. The genes are TRBV27 and TRBJ2-5; D not resolved. The material sequenced was blood. The CDR3 DNA reads as TGTGCCAGCAGTCCTGAGACCCAGTACTTC. It is translated as CASSPETQYF.